This T cell receptor beta chain was obtained from a study of CD8+CD57+ T cells in acquired aplastic anemia. The wider study: Average DNA yield from sorted CD4+ and CD8+ cells was around 3 ug.

TCR beta VDJ and CDR3 profiles were obtained from a genomic DNA template. TCRdb re-analysed the reads in MiXCR, keeping a single row per CDR3 protein. The data show 150,000 to 200,000 distinct CDR3 sequences, less than 60% seen once. Patients selected for sequencing had displayed CD8+CD57+ cell expansion by flow cytometry. Every patient presented with severe acquired aplastic anemia. No therapy was given to patients before blood sampling. The CDR3 spans 15 residues. J lost 1 base, V lost 6 bases, and 8 bases had no gene match. CDR1 SNHLY and CDR2 FYNNEI come from the germline V gene. Comments on this clonotype: Its antigen is unknown.

Study-wide points: The CD8+ Simpson's diversity of patients and controls was not significantly different.

Sample: sorted CD4+, CD8+, or CD8+CD57+ T cells (not recorded which) from PBMCs. V is TRBV2 and J is TRBJ2-7; TRBD1 matches at 8 bases. The sequence was collected from a human donor with aplastic anemia. The CDR3 sequence: CASSPGQGRSYEQYF. CDR3 nucleotide sequence: TGTGCCAGCAGCCCAGGACAGGGCCGTTCCTACGAGCAGTACTTC.